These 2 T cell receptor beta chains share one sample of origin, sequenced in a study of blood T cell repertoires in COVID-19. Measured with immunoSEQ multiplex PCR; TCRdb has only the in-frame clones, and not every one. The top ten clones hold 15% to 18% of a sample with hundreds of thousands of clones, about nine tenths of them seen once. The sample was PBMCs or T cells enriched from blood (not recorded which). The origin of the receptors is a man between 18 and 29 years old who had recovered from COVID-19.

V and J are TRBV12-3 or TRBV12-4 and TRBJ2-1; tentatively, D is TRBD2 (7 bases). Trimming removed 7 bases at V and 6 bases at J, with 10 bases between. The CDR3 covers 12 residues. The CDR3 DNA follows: TGTGCCAGCACAAGGGGGGGCAATGAGCAGTTCTTC. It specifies CASTRGGNEQFF.

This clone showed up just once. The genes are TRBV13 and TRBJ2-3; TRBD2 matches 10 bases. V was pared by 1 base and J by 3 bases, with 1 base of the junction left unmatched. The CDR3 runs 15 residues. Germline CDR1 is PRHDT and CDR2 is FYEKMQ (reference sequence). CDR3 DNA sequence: TGTGCCAGCAGCTTAGCTAGCGGGGGTACAGATACGCAGTATTTT. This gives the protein CASSLASGGTDTQYF.